This section outlines one T cell receptor beta chain sequence together with its context. Its antigen is currently unknown. The PCR used 60 Vbeta and 13 Jbeta primers. Some clones are missing from TCRdb's copy, which holds only in-frame ones; the method was immunoSEQ multiplex PCR. The data contain some 220,000 clones, about 80% of them singletons. This sample is drawn from a study of cytomegalovirus exposure and HLA in healthy donors. Study-wide findings and caveats: Relative to equally common others, HLA-associated TCR beta chains showed greater clonal expansion in a later analysis. Some TCR beta chains (164 of them) were listed as cytomegalovirus-associated. Sequencing likely generated an artifact that appeared as a cluster of highly shared sequence variants. A later analysis appeared to link common viral pathogens to several of the most significant clusters.

Sequences were obtained from PBMCs. The clonotype was recovered from a middle-aged woman in good health and CMV-seronegative.

CDR3 sequence reads: CAWSYGGGGKGEQYF. Here the CDR3 DNA reads TGTGCCTGGAGTTACGGTGGAGGGGGCAAGGGGGAGCAGTACTTC. The chain links TRBV30 to TRBJ2-7; D might be TRBD1 (7 bases). CDR3 length: 15 amino acids. Germline CDR1 GTSNPN, CDR2 SVGIG (reference sequence). V was cut by 2 bases and J by 7 bases, with 21 bases left in between.